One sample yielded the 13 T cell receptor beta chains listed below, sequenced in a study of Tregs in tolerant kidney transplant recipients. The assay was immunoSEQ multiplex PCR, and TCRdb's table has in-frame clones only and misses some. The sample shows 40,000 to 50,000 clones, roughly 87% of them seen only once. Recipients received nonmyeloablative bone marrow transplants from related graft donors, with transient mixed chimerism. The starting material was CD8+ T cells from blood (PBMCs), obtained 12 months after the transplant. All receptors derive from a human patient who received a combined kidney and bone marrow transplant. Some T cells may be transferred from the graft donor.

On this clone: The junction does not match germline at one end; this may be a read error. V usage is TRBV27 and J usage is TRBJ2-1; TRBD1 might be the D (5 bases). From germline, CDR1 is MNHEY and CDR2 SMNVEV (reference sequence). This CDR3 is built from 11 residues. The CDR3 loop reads CASREGVLVLF. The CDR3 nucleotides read TGTGCCAGCAGGGAAGGGGTGCTGGTGCTCTTC.

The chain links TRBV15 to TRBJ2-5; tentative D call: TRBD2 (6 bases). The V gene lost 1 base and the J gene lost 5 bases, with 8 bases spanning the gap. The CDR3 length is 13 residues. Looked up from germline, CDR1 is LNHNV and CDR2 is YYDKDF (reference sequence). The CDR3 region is CATSRGGVETQYF. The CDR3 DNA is TGTGCCACCAGCAGAGGGGGGGTCGAGACCCAGTACTTC.

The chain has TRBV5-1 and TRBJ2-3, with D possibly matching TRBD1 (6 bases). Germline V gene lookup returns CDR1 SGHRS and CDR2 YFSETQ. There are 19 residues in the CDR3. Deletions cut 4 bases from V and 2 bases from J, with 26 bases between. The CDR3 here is CASSPIQGRGLISTDTQYF. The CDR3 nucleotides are TGCGCCAGCAGCCCAATACAGGGTCGGGGCCTTATCTCCACAGATACGCAGTATTTT.

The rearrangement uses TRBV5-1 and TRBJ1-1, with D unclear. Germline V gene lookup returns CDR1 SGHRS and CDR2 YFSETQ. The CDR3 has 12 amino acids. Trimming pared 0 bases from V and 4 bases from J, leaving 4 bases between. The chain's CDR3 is CASSLESTEAFF. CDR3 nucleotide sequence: TGCGCCAGCAGCTTGGAGAGCACTGAAGCTTTCTTT.

The CDR3 region is CASSERDRGTDTQYF. The CDR3 DNA follows: TGCGCCAGCAGCGAGAGGGACAGGGGAACAGATACGCAGTATTTT. The chain employs TRBV5-1 and TRBJ2-3, with 10 bases matching TRBD1. V was clipped by 4 bases and J by 3 bases; unmatched bases: 5. In germline, CDR1 is SGHRS, CDR2 YFSETQ. CDR3 length: 15 residues.

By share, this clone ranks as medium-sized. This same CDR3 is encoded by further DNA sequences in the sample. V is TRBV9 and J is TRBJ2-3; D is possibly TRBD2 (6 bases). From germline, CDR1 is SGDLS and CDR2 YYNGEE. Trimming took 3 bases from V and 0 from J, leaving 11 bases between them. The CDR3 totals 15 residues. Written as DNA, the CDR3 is TGTGCCAGCAGCGCACTAGCCTCTAGCACAGATACGCAGTATTTT. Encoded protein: CASSALASSTDTQYF. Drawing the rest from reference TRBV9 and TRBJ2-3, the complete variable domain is DSGVTQTPKHLITATGQRVTLRCSPRSGDLSVYWYQQSLDQGLQFLIQYYNGEERAKGNILERFSAQQFPDLHSELNLSSLELGDSALYFCASSALASSTDTQYFGPGTRLTVL.

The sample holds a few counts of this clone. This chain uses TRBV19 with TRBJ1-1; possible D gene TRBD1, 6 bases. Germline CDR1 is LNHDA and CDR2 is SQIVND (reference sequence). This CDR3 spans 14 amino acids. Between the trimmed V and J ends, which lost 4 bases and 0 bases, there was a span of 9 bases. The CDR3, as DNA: TGTGCCAGTAGTAACGACAGGTTGAACACTGAAGCTTTCTTT. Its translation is CASSNDRLNTEAFF.

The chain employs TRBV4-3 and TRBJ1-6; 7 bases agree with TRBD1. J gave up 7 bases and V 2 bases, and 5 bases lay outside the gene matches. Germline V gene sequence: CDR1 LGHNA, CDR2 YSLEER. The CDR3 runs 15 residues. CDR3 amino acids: CASSQTRGWNSPLHF. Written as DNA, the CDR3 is TGCGCCAGCAGCCAAACCAGGGGGTGGAATTCACCCCTCCACTTT.

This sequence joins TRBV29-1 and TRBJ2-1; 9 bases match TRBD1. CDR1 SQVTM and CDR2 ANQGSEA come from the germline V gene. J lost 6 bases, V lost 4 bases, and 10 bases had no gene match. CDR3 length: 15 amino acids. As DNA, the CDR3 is TGCAGCGTTGTTCTCCGACAGGGGGTCGGCAATGAGCAGTTCTTC. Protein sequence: CSVVLRQGVGNEQFF.

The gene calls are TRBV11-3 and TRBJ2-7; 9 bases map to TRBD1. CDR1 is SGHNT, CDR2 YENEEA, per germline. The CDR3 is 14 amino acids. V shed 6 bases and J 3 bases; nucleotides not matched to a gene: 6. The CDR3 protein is CASSSRQGGYEQYF. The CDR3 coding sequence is TGTGCCAGCAGTTCACGACAGGGGGGCTACGAGCAGTACTTC. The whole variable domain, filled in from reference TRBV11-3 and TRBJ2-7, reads EAGVVQSPRYKIIEKKQPVAFWCNPISGHNTLYWYLQNLGQGPELLIRYENEEAVDDSQLPKDRFSAERLKGVDSTLKIQPAELGDSAVYLCASSSRQGGYEQYFGPGTRLTVT.

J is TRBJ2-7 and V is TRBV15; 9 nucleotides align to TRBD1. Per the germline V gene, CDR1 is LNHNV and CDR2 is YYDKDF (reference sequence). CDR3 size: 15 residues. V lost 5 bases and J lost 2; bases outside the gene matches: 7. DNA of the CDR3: TGTGCCACCAGCGGTACAGGGGGCGAAACCTACGAGCAGTACTTC. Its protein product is CATSGTGGETYEQYF.

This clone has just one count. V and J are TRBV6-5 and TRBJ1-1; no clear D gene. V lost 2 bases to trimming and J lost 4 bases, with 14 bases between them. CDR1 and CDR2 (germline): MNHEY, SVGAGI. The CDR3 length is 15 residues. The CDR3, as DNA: TGTGCCAGCAGTTACGTGGAGGGTGGTCGCACTGAAGCTTTCTTT. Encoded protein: CASSYVEGGRTEAFF.

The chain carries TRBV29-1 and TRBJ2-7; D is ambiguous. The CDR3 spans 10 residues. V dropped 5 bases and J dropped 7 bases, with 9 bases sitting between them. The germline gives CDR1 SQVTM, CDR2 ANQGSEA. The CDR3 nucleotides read TGCAGCGTTAGCCTAGGAGAGCAGTACTTC. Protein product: CSVSLGEQYF.